This T cell receptor (beta chain) was identified during a study of cytomegalovirus exposure and HLA in healthy donors. Broader study findings: Published work reported that the classifier diagnosed cytomegalovirus status with high specificity and sensitivity. Subsequent analysis revealed that first-cohort TCR clusters tended to co-occur in the 110 or so validation repertoires.

The CDR3 runs to 12 residues. The ends were cut back, 4 bases at V and 2 bases at J, with 5 bases in the middle. CDR1 and CDR2 (germline): LNHDA, SQIVND (reference sequence). From the 120-subject validation cohort, which was separate from the approximately 670-subject first cohort, the donors were drawn. Clones were read by immunoSEQ multiplex PCR, and TCRdb kept only the in-frame ones, dropping some. The sample shows 100,000 to 150,000 clones, 88% of them seen only once. With regard to this clone: Its antigen is unknown.

Material: PBMCs. The TCR was taken from a man aged 30-40 years in good health and CMV-seronegative. This chain uses TRBV19 with TRBJ1-2; D is ambiguous. The chain's CDR3 is CASSTRNYGYTF. The DNA for the CDR3 is TGTGCCAGTAGTACCAGGAACTATGGCTACACCTTC. Drawing the rest from reference TRBV19 and TRBJ1-2, the complete variable domain is DGGITQSPKYLFRKEGQNVTLSCEQNLNHDAMYWYRQDPGQGLRLIYYSQIVNDFQKGDIAEGYSVSREKKESFPLTVTSAQKNPTAFYLCASSTRNYGYTFGSGTRLTVV.